The 17 T cell receptor beta chains below all came from one sample that was sequenced in a study of cytomegalovirus exposure and HLA in healthy donors. PCR used 60 Vbeta primers and 13 Jbeta primers. Method: immunoSEQ multiplex PCR; TCRdb's copy keeps in-frame clones and lacks some. This sample contains 38,000 or so clones. Sequencing was carried out using PBMCs. The source is a man between 40 and 49 years old in good health and CMV-seropositive.

V gene TRBV6-5 combines with J gene TRBJ1-1; 11 bases line up with TRBD1. Germline CDR1 and CDR2: MNHEY and SVGAGI. There are 15 residues in the CDR3. J lost 5 bases, V lost 0 bases, and 2 bases had no gene match. CDR3 region: CASSYSGQGGTEAFF. Here the CDR3 DNA reads TGTGCCAGCAGTTACTCGGGACAGGGGGGGACTGAAGCTTTCTTT.

The CDR3 DNA reads TGTGCCAGCAGCTTTCTAGCGGGAGGGCCCGAGACCCAGTACTTC. Its translation: CASSFLAGGPETQYF. The genes are TRBV7-2 and TRBJ2-5; the match to TRBD2 covers 12 bases. V lost 3 bases, J lost 5 bases, and 4 bases stayed unmatched. This CDR3 comprises 15 residues. Germline CDR1 reads SGHTA; CDR2 reads FQGNSA.

Written as DNA, the CDR3 is TGTGCCAGCAGTGATAGGGCAGGGGTAGGGTACACCTTC. Amino acids: CASSDRAGVGYTF. The chain uses TRBV6-1 and TRBJ1-2; tentative D call: TRBD1 (6 bases). Germline V CDR1 and CDR2: MNHNS, SASEGT. The V gene lost 3 bases and the J gene lost 11 bases, with 16 bases spanning the gap. CDR3 length: 13 residues.

The CDR3 reads CASRGDRGQDAFF. The CDR3 region has the DNA TGTGCCAGCAGGGGTGACAGGGGGCAGGATGCTTTCTTT. The chain uses TRBV2 and TRBJ1-1; 10 bases map to TRBD1. V dropped 6 bases and J dropped 11; count of bases not matched to a gene: 9. Germline assignment: CDR1 SNHLY and CDR2 FYNNEI. The CDR3 loop spans 13 amino acids.

Regarding this clone: A read error may produce the germline difference seen at one junction end. The chain has TRBV7-7 and TRBJ2-5; D unresolved. The germline CDR1 and CDR2 sequences are SSHAT and FNYEAQ (reference sequence). The CDR3 contains 12 residues. The CDR3 sequence is CASSSVGRTQYF. For the CDR3, the DNA is TGTGCTAGCAGCTCAGTGGGCAGGACCCAGTACTTC.

The genes are TRBV30 and TRBJ1-6; no firm D call. The CDR3 spans 15 residues. The V end was cut by 3 bases, the J end by 6 bases, with 15 bases between. Per the germline V gene, CDR1 is GTSNPN and CDR2 is SVGIG (reference sequence). This chain's CDR3 is CAWRLQASVNSPLHF. The CDR3 nucleotides are TGTGCCTGGAGGCTGCAGGCCTCGGTTAATTCACCCCTCCACTTT.

The V call is TRBV5-1, the J call TRBJ2-7; maybe TRBD2 (7 bases). With 4 bases removed from V and 5 bases from J, the gap between germline ends came to 16 bases. This CDR3 has 14 amino acids. Germline-derived CDR1 and CDR2 are SGHRS and YFSETQ. The CDR3 DNA sequence: TGCGCCAGCAGCCCCACCCGGGGGGCTAACGAGCAGTACTTC. Translation: CASSPTRGANEQYF.

V gene TRBV9 combines with J gene TRBJ2-7; possible D gene TRBD2, 6 bases. This CDR3 is built from 16 residues. Germline V gives CDR1 SGDLS, CDR2 YYNGEE. Trimming cost V 0 bases and J 7 bases, with 20 bases left between them. The CDR3 sequence: CASSVDEGGGPPEQYF. CDR3 DNA sequence: TGTGCCAGCAGCGTAGACGAGGGAGGCGGACCCCCTGAGCAGTACTTC.

The chain recombines TRBV4-1 with TRBJ2-3; 7 nucleotides align to TRBD2. The germline CDR1 and CDR2 sequences are MGHRA and YSYEKL. There are 17 residues in the CDR3. V was pared by 1 base and J by 3 bases, with 10 bases of the junction left unmatched. The CDR3 region has the DNA TGCGCCAGCAGCCAAGCCCATGGGGGGAGGGAAACAGATACGCAGTATTTT. Encoded protein: CASSQAHGGRETDTQYF.

This CDR3 is CASSQRQGGTEAFF. The CDR3 nucleotides are TGTGCCAGCAGCCAGCGACAGGGGGGGACTGAAGCTTTCTTT. The V call is TRBV4-2, the J call TRBJ1-1; 9 nucleotides match TRBD1. CDR3 length: 14 residues. The V segment lost 3 bases and the J segment 5 bases; nucleotides outside the gene matches: 4. Germline V gene sequence: CDR1 LGHNA, CDR2 YNFKEQ.

CDR3 coding DNA: TGTGCCAGCAGTAGTGGACAGGGGGCCGGAGATACGCAGTATTTT. This codes for CASSSGQGAGDTQYF. This chain joins TRBV28 and TRBJ2-3, with 11 bases lining up with TRBD1. There are 15 residues in the CDR3. V trimming: 5 bases; J trimming: 5 bases; junction bases outside the gene matches: 6. Germline lookup yields CDR1 MDHEN and CDR2 SYDVKM.

The gene calls are TRBV11-1 and TRBJ1-1, with TRBD1 matching 8 bases. Germline V gene sequence: CDR1 SGHAT, CDR2 FQDESV (reference sequence). The CDR3 is 13 residues long. V gave up 6 bases and J gave up 4 bases; unmatched junction bases: 4. Here the CDR3 reads CASRLTGGTEAFF. CDR3 nucleotide sequence: TGTGCCAGCAGGCTTACAGGGGGCACTGAAGCTTTCTTT.

The chain employs TRBV2 and TRBJ2-3, with TRBD1 matching 8 bases. There are 14 residues in the CDR3. The trim removed 10 bases at V and 4 bases at J, leaving 10 bases unmatched. Germline CDR1 is SNHLY and CDR2 is FYNNEI. CDR3 residues: CATRGPGGADTQYF. In DNA, the CDR3 is TGTGCCACTAGAGGTCCAGGGGGCGCAGATACGCAGTATTTT. Using reference TRBV2 and TRBJ2-3 for the parts outside the CDR3, the full variable domain is EPEVTQTPSHQVTQMGQEVILRCVPISNHLYFYWYRQILGQKVEFLVSFYNNEISEKSEIFDDQFSVERPDGSNFTLKIRSTKLEDSAMYFCATRGPGGADTQYFGPGTRLTVL.

The rearrangement joins TRBV15 to TRBJ2-1, with 7 positions matching TRBD1. The germline V gene encodes CDR1 LNHNV and CDR2 YYDKDF (reference sequence). The V and J ends lost 1 base and 7 bases, in that order; junction bases with no gene match: 19. CDR3 size: 19 residues. The CDR3 region is CATSRARQGVGDIDNEQFF. As DNA, the CDR3 is TGTGCCACCAGCAGAGCCCGACAGGGTGTGGGAGACATTGATAATGAGCAGTTCTTC.

CDR3 sequence (DNA): TGTGCTAGTGGTTTGGCACGACTAGCGGGAGGGCCCTTCAATGAGCAGTTCTTC. It is translated as CASGLARLAGGPFNEQFF. The V and J genes are TRBV12-5 and TRBJ2-1; TRBD2 matches at 14 bases. V lost 1 base and J lost 6; bases outside the gene matches: 8. Germline V lookup: CDR1 LGHNT, CDR2 FRNRAP. This CDR3 is 18 amino acids long.

The CDR3 coding sequence is TGCGCCAGCAGCTTTGGGACAGTGAACAATGAGCAGTTCTTC. Its protein product is CASSFGTVNNEQFF. J is TRBJ2-1 and V is TRBV5-1; 7 bases match TRBD1. Germline lookup yields CDR1 SGHRS and CDR2 YFSETQ. Losses at the gene ends were 2 bases for V and 5 bases for J; bases not matched to a gene: 4. This CDR3 is 14 amino acids long.

This chain links TRBV1 with TRBJ2-1; the DNA was not used to check the table's D call, TRBD2. TRBV1 is a pseudogene segment. The CDR3 totals 15 residues. In nucleotides, the CDR3 is TGCACCAGCACCGGGTGGCGAGGGAGTGGTGGCGAGCAGTTCTTC. Residues: CTSTGWRGSGGEQFF.